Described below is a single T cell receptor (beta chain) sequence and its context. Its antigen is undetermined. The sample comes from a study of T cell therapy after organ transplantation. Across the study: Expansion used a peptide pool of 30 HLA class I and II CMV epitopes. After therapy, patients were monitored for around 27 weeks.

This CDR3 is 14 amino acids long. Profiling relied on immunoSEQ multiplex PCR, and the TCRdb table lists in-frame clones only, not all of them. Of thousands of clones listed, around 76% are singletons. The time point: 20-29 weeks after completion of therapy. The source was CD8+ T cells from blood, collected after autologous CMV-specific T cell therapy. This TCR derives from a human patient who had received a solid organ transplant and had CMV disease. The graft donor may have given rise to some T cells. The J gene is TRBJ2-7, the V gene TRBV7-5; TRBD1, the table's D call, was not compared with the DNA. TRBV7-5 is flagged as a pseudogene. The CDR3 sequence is CASSLVLGAYEQYF. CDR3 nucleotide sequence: TGTGCCAGCAGCTTAGTCCTAGGGGCCTACGAGCAGTACTTC.